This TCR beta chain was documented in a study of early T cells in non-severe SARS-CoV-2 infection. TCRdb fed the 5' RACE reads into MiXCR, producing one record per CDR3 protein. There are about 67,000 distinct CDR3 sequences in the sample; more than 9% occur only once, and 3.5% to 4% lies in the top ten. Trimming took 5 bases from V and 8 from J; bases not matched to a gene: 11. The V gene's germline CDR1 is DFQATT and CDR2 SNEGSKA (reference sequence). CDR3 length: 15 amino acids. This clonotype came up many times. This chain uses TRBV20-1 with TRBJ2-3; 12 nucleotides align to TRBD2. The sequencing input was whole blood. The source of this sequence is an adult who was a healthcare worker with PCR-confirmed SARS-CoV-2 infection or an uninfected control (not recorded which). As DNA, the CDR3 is TGCAGTGCTGGACTAGCGGGGACTGCCGGAGGTACGCAGTATTTT. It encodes CSAGLAGTAGGTQYF.